A selection of T cell receptor beta chains follows, all from one sample in a study of prognosis after radiotherapy for stage I lung cancer. In TCRdb, the multiplex PCR reads were re-called with MiXCR into one record per CDR3 protein. Found here are around 20,000 distinct CDR3 sequences, around 44% of them singletons; the top ten hold around 40%. Sequenced material: PBMCs, taken before or after stereotactic body radiation therapy (not recorded which). The receptor set was obtained from a donor aged 50 or older with non-small cell lung cancer. Each CDR3 is given with its conserved first and last residue. D genes are given only for firm matches. Size values are once, few and many counts, or a class for expanded clones, and some rows have none.

CDR3aa	abundance	d_gene	j_gene	len	v_gene
CVSSNGGRNQPQHF	many	.	TRBJ1-5	14	TRBV5-1
CASILRGYRDTRANYGYTF	.	.	TRBJ1-2	19	TRBV6-2/TRBV6-3
CASGPRGYNEQFF	.	.	TRBJ2-1	13	TRBV7-2
CASSERDGGDSPLHF	many	.	TRBJ1-6	15	TRBV28
CASIGGGMDAEAFF	once	.	TRBJ1-1	14	TRBV12-3/TRBV12-4
CASSLGDRSHDQYF	.	TRBD1	TRBJ2-7	14	TRBV5-1
CSARRFYQETQYF	many	.	TRBJ2-5	13	TRBV20-1
CEGTITGGEQYF	.	TRBD2	TRBJ2-7	12	TRBV11-2
CASSARGVATGETYEQYF	many	.	TRBJ2-7	18	TRBV28
CASSRQGLEQFF	many	TRBD1	TRBJ2-1	12	TRBV9
CASRVETYEQYF	.	.	TRBJ2-7	12	TRBV12-3/TRBV12-4
CASMEKMLWLSGGSSTDTQYF	.	TRBD2	TRBJ2-3	21	TRBV6-2/TRBV6-3
CASSPRLGVDGYTF	once	.	TRBJ1-2	14	TRBV9
CASSPGQGRQETQYF	.	TRBD1	TRBJ2-5	15	TRBV6-1